Below are 31 T cell receptor beta chains sequenced from a single sample in a study of blood T cell repertoires in COVID-19. Repertoires were generated with immunoSEQ multiplex PCR, while TCRdb's copy carries only in-frame clones and drops some. The sample consists of some 140,000 clones, 70% to 85% of them appearing once. The sequencing input was peripheral blood. These receptors came from a man aged 55 to 69 with acute or convalescent COVID-19.

The rearrangement uses TRBV19 and TRBJ1-5, with 7 bases aligning to TRBD1. The CDR3 length is 14 residues. Germline CDR1 reads LNHDA; CDR2 reads SQIVND (reference sequence). The trim removed 5 bases at V and 6 bases at J, leaving 7 bases unmatched. CDR3 residues: CASSLTTGRQPQHF. As DNA, the CDR3 is TGTGCCAGTAGTCTGACGACAGGGCGTCAGCCCCAGCATTTT.

This sequence joins TRBV5-1 and TRBJ1-1, with D uncertain. Germline loops: CDR1 SGHRS, CDR2 YFSETQ. The CDR3 spans 11 residues. The V and J ends lost 6 bases and 1 base respectively, with 4 bases between them. CDR3: CASKANTEAFF. CDR3 sequence (DNA): TGCGCCAGCAAAGCGAACACTGAAGCTTTCTTT.

This sequence joins TRBV6-5 and TRBJ1-2; 9 bases are a match to TRBD1. Germline V gives CDR1 MNHEY, CDR2 SVGAGI. The CDR3 extends over 15 amino acids. The V gene end was trimmed by 5 bases and the J gene end by 2 bases; junction bases not matched to a gene: 6. CDR3 amino acids: CASSLQGAVNYGYTF. CDR3 nucleotide sequence: TGTGCCAGCAGTCTACAGGGGGCGGTAAACTATGGCTACACCTTC.

V and J are TRBV21-1 and TRBJ1-3; TRBD1 is the table's D call, not checked against the DNA. TRBV21-1 is marked as a pseudogene. This CDR3 is built from 15 residues. CDR3 DNA sequence: TGTGCCAGCAGCAAAAACCGGGACATCGGAAACACCATATATTTT. Amino acid sequence: CASSKNRDIGNTIYF.

The chain couples TRBV27 to TRBJ2-3; tentatively, D is TRBD1 (6 bases). Looked up from germline, CDR1 is MNHEY and CDR2 is SMNVEV (reference sequence). The V end was cut by 6 bases, the J end by 6 bases, with 10 bases between. The CDR3 runs to 12 residues. The CDR3 spells CASSPQGDTQYF. The CDR3 region has the DNA TGTGCCAGCAGCCCCCAGGGGGATACGCAGTATTTT.

The CDR3: CASSLADGIIQYF. CDR3 DNA: TGTGCCAGCAGCTTAGCGGACGGGATCATTCAGTACTTC. This chain connects TRBV7-8 to TRBJ2-4; possible D gene TRBD2, 5 bases. Germline V gene lookup returns CDR1 SGHVS and CDR2 FQNEAQ. CDR3 size: 13 residues. V was cut by 0 bases and J by 9 bases, with 9 bases left in between.

The sample holds one count of this clone. The chain couples TRBV10-3 to TRBJ1-1; TRBD1 might be the D (5 bases). The V end lost 4 bases, the J end lost 7 bases, and 7 bases lay between the germline ends. Per the germline V gene, CDR1 is ENHRY and CDR2 is SYGVKD. The CDR3 is 11 amino acids. CDR3 amino acids: CAISVGGEAFF. In nucleotides, the CDR3 is TGTGCCATCAGTGTGGGGGGTGAAGCTTTCTTT.

V usage is TRBV27 and J usage is TRBJ1-5, with D perhaps matching TRBD1 (5 bases). The CDR3 loop spans 16 amino acids. Deletions cut 6 bases from V and 0 bases from J, with 15 bases between. Germline CDR1 is MNHEY and CDR2 is SMNVEV (reference sequence). CDR3 region: CASRGGTEISNQPQHF. The CDR3 region has the DNA TGTGCCAGCAGGGGGGGAACAGAAATTAGCAATCAGCCCCAGCATTTT.

V and J are TRBV2 and TRBJ2-2, with D possibly being TRBD2 (5 bases). This CDR3 is built from 14 residues. The germline gives CDR1 SNHLY, CDR2 FYNNEI. V gave up 2 bases and J gave up 5 bases, with 9 bases separating them. Here the CDR3 reads CASSETRTTGELFF. Written as DNA, the CDR3 is TGTGCCAGCAGTGAAACTAGGACTACCGGGGAGCTGTTTTTT.

This clone was seen more than once but under ten times. The gene calls are TRBV28 and TRBJ1-1; D ambiguous. V gave up 2 bases and J gave up 0 bases, with 7 bases separating them. Germline assignment: CDR1 MDHEN and CDR2 SYDVKM. The CDR3 sequence is 14 residues long. Written as DNA, the CDR3 is TGTGCCAGCAGTTTAGCACAGATGAACACTGAAGCTTTCTTT. The encoded protein is CASSLAQMNTEAFF.

The rearrangement uses TRBV6-4 and TRBJ2-6, with D possibly being TRBD1 (5 bases). Germline V gene data show CDR1 as MRHNA and CDR2 as SNTAGT. This CDR3 has 15 amino acids. V lost 6 bases, J lost 1 base, and 10 bases lay in between. CDR3 nucleotides: TGTGCCAGCAGCCGAGACAGTTCTGGGGCCAACGTCCTGACTTTC. Its translation is CASSRDSSGANVLTF.

A few counts support this clone. The rearrangement uses TRBV6-5 and TRBJ1-4, with D perhaps matching TRBD1 (5 bases). This CDR3 has 14 amino acids. Germline loops: CDR1 MNHEY, CDR2 SVGAGI. The CDR3 reads CAASVPGANEKLFF. DNA for the CDR3: TGTGCGGCGAGCGTCCCGGGGGCTAATGAAAAACTGTTTTTT.

CDR3 coding DNA: TGTGCCAGCAGCTTACTTCGGGACAGCGGATATGGCTACACCTTC. Its translation is CASSLLRDSGYGYTF. V gene TRBV5-8 combines with J gene TRBJ1-2; TRBD1 aligns across 7 bases. This CDR3 region has 15 residues. Germline V gene sequence: CDR1 SGHTS, CDR2 YDEGEE. The trim removed 2 bases at V and 5 bases at J, leaving 9 bases unmatched. The full variable domain, rest sourced from reference TRBV5-8 and TRBJ1-2, is EAGVTQSPTHLIKTRGQQATLRCSPISGHTSVYWYQQALGLGLQFLLWYDEGEERNRGNFPPRFSGRQFPNYSSELNVNALELEDSALYLCASSLLRDSGYGYTFGSGTRLTVV.

This chain uses TRBV28 with TRBJ1-6; 7 bases are shared with TRBD1. Germline V gene sequence: CDR1 MDHEN, CDR2 SYDVKM. Germline trimming cut 6 bases from V and 5 bases from J; bases unmatched to any gene: 7. CDR3 length equals 15 residues. The CDR3 loop reads CASSNRGPDNSPLHF. The CDR3 coding sequence is TGTGCCAGCAGCAACAGGGGACCCGATAATTCACCCCTCCACTTT.

The chain combines TRBV6-5 with TRBJ2-5; no firm D call. V lost 2 bases and J 4 bases, leaving 14 bases between the germline ends. The germline CDR1 and CDR2 sequences are MNHEY and SVGAGI. The CDR3 runs 15 residues. CDR3: CASSYKAEVGETQYF. CDR3 bases: TGTGCCAGCAGTTACAAGGCCGAGGTCGGAGAGACCCAGTACTTC.

This CDR3 is CASSLGLAGGRWDTQYF. DNA of the CDR3: TGTGCCAGCAGCTTAGGTCTGGCGGGAGGGCGATGGGATACGCAGTATTTT. The chain employs TRBV7-2 and TRBJ2-3; the match to TRBD2 covers 9 bases. The CDR3 covers 17 residues. Germline CDR1 SGHTA, CDR2 FQGNSA. J gave up 6 bases and V 1 base, and 11 bases lay outside the gene matches.

This chain connects TRBV24-1 to TRBJ1-2, with 7 bases identical to TRBD1. Trimming took 3 bases from V and 6 from J; bases not matched to a gene: 9. CDR1 KGHDR and CDR2 SFDVKD come from the germline V gene. The CDR3 contains 15 residues. CDR3 coding DNA: TGTGCCACCAGTGATCGGACAGGCCGATGGGATGGCTACACCTTC. Encoded protein: CATSDRTGRWDGYTF.

Only one count was recorded for this clone. This CDR3 is CSVSSGGGSSAYEQYF. The CDR3 DNA follows: TGCAGCGTTTCTTCGGGAGGCGGGAGTTCGGCCTACGAGCAGTACTTC. The rearrangement links TRBV29-1 to TRBJ2-7; 7 bases agree with TRBD2. Germline V lookup: CDR1 SQVTM, CDR2 ANQGSEA. This CDR3 comprises 16 residues. After removal of 5 bases from V and 2 bases from J, the junction contained 15 bases not matched to a gene.

V and J are TRBV10-3 and TRBJ2-2; 10 bases fit TRBD2. V shed 7 bases and J 0 bases; nucleotides not matched to a gene: 8. The CDR3 totals 17 residues. The germline V gene has CDR1 ENHRY and CDR2 SYGVKD. CDR3 amino acids: CAITPLAGEPNTGELFF. The CDR3, as DNA: TGTGCCATCACTCCCCTAGCGGGAGAACCGAACACCGGGGAGCTGTTTTTT.

The rearrangement joins TRBV5-5 to TRBJ1-1; TRBD1 matches at 7 bases. Germline CDR1 SGHKS, CDR2 YYEKEE (reference sequence). The CDR3 extends over 15 amino acids. Trimming took 0 bases from V and 2 from J; bases not matched to a gene: 4. CDR3 region: CASSLVQGLNTEAFF. The CDR3 DNA sequence: TGTGCCAGCAGCTTGGTACAGGGGCTTAACACTGAAGCTTTCTTT.

The chain uses TRBV5-5 and TRBJ1-1; no definite D call. The length of the CDR3 is 13 residues. Per the germline V gene, CDR1 is SGHKS and CDR2 is YYEKEE (reference sequence). The V gene lost 3 bases and the J gene lost 2 bases, with 8 bases spanning the gap. The CDR3 reads CASSSTPNTEAFF. In nucleotides, the CDR3 is TGTGCCAGCAGCTCGACACCTAACACTGAAGCTTTCTTT.

The chain combines TRBV9 with TRBJ1-5; D is possibly TRBD1 (6 bases). The CDR3 totals 15 residues. Germline V lookup: CDR1 SGDLS, CDR2 YYNGEE. The V end was cut by 4 bases, the J end by 4 bases, with 15 bases between. CDR3 amino acids: CASSPGQSTNQPQHF. DNA of the CDR3: TGTGCCAGCAGCCCCGGACAGTCTACTAATCAGCCCCAGCATTTT.

The chain joins TRBV4-3 to TRBJ1-4, with TRBD1 matching 7 bases. Germline loops: CDR1 LGHNA, CDR2 YSLEER. The CDR3 is 15 residues long. V was pared by 4 bases and J by 6 bases, with 8 bases of the junction left unmatched. CDR3 residues: CASSPTRDSYEKLFF. CDR3 bases: TGCGCCAGCAGCCCGACACGGGACAGCTATGAAAAACTGTTTTTT.

The V call is TRBV6-2 or TRBV6-3, the J call TRBJ1-5, with 8 bases fitting TRBD1. The CDR3 is made up of 13 amino acids. Germline CDR1 and CDR2: MNHEY and SVGEGT. V was pared by 6 bases and J by 5 bases, with 3 bases of the junction left unmatched. CDR3: CASSEQGDQPQHF. Here the CDR3 DNA reads TGTGCCAGCAGCGAACAGGGGGATCAGCCCCAGCATTTT.

CDR3: CASIPGTSSYEQYF. DNA for the CDR3: TGTGCCAGCATTCCCGGGACAAGTTCCTACGAGCAGTACTTC. The V gene is TRBV12-1, the J gene TRBJ2-7; no check of the table's D call, TRBD1, against the DNA was made. TRBV12-1 is a documented pseudogene. CDR3 length: 14 residues.

The sample holds one count of this clone. This chain links TRBV30 with TRBJ1-4, with no clear D. V lost 6 bases and J lost 8, with 16 bases in between. This CDR3 spans 13 amino acids. Germline CDR1 and CDR2: GTSNPN and SVGIG (reference sequence). CDR3: CACNRGGREKLFF. CDR3 sequence (DNA): TGTGCCTGCAATCGGGGAGGGCGAGAAAAACTGTTTTTT.

The V gene is TRBV10-3, the J gene TRBJ1-4; the D gene is possibly TRBD1 (5 bases). V lost 6 bases and J 8 bases, leaving 16 bases between the germline ends. The CDR3 is made up of 14 amino acids. Germline V CDR1 and CDR2: ENHRY, SYGVKD. For the CDR3, the DNA is TGTGCCATCAGAGCTCCGGGGGACGGCGAAAAACTGTTTTTT. It translates to CAIRAPGDGEKLFF.

This chain connects TRBV6-5 to TRBJ2-5, with TRBD1 matching over 7 bases. Per germline, CDR1 MNHEY and CDR2 SVGAGI. The CDR3 consists of 15 residues. The ends lost 0 bases at V and 2 bases at J; junction bases unmatched: 3. The CDR3 loop reads CASSYSTGKQETQYF. CDR3 sequence (DNA): TGTGCCAGCAGTTACTCGACAGGGAAGCAAGAGACCCAGTACTTC.

This chain uses TRBV9 with TRBJ1-4; 11 bases fit TRBD1. This CDR3 comprises 18 residues. The trim removed 4 bases at V and 6 bases at J, leaving 14 bases unmatched. Germline V CDR1 and CDR2: SGDLS, YYNGEE. In DNA form, the CDR3 reads TGTGCCAGCAGCAAAGGACAGGGGGCAGGTTTGAAATATGAAAAACTGTTTTTT. Translation gives CASSKGQGAGLKYEKLFF.

The J gene is TRBJ2-3, the V gene TRBV30; D is undetermined. Between the trimmed V and J ends, which lost 0 bases and 0 bases, there was a span of 4 bases. The germline V gene has CDR1 GTSNPN and CDR2 SVGIG (reference sequence). The CDR3 totals 13 residues. The CDR3 loop reads CAWSVYSTDTQYF. The CDR3 bases are TGTGCCTGGAGTGTATATAGCACAGATACGCAGTATTTT.

The chain employs TRBV5-6 and TRBJ2-7, with D perhaps TRBD1 (5 bases). Germline CDR1 is SGHDT and CDR2 is YYEEEE. V was trimmed by 2 bases and J by 3 bases, leaving 12 bases between them. This CDR3 is 14 amino acids long. CDR3 protein: CASSLEGADYEQYF. Written as DNA, the CDR3 is TGTGCCAGCAGCTTAGAAGGGGCGGACTACGAGCAGTACTTC.